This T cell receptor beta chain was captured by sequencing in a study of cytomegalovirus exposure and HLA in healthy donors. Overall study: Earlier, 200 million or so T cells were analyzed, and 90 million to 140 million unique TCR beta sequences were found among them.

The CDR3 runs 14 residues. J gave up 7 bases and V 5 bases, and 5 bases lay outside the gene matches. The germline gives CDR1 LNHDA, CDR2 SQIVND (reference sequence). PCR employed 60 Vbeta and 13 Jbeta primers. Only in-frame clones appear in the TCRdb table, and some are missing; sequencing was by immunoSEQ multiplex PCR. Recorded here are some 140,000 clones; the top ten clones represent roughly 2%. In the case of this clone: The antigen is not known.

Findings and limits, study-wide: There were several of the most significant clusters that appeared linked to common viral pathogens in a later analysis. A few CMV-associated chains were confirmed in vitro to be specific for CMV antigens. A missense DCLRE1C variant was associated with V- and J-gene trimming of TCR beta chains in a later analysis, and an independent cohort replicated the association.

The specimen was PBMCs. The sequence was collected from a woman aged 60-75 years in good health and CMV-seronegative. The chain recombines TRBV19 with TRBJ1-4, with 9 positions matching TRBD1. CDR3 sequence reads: CASSSDRGSEKLFF. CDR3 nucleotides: TGTGCCAGTAGTTCGGACAGGGGAAGTGAAAAACTGTTTTTT.